The clone carrying this T cell receptor beta chain came up a few times. Its specificity is unknown. Clones were read by immunoSEQ multiplex PCR, and TCRdb kept only the in-frame ones, dropping some. The data show fewer than 50,000 clones, approximately 84% seen once. The data derive from a study of STAT5B mutations in CD4+ large granular lymphocyte leukemia. Findings and caveats of the study: Higher CD4+ than CD8+ T-LGLL clonality might reflect small sample size. Top patient clones used TRBV06 genes more often: 8/27 versus 2/35 in controls. Main leukemic clonotypes were patient-specific, but under 30% appeared at low frequency elsewhere.

The CDR3 has 14 residues. The junction had 7 bases not matched to a gene; V was cut back by 3 bases and J by 5 bases. Germline-derived CDR1 and CDR2 are SGHNT and YYREEE (reference sequence). This chain connects TRBV5-4 to TRBJ2-7; TRBD1 matches 8 bases. This clonotype was obtained from a human donor in good health. The source material was CD4+ T cells from blood buffy coats. Here the CDR3 reads CASSWRTGTDEQYF. Written as DNA, the CDR3 is TGTGCCAGCAGCTGGAGGACAGGGACCGACGAGCAGTACTTC.